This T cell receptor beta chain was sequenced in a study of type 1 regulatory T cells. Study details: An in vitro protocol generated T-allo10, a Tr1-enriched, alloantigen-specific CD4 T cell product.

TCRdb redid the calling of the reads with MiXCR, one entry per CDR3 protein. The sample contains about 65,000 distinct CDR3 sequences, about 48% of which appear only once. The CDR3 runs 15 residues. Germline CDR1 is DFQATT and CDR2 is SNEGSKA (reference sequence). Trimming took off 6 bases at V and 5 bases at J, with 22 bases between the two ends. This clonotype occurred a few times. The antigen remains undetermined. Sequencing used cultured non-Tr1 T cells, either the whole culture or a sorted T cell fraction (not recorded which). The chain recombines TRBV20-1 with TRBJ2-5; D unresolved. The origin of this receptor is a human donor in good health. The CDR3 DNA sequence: TGCAGTGCCCAGCTTTTGACATCCAAAGCGGAGACCCAGTACTTC. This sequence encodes CSAQLLTSKAETQYF.